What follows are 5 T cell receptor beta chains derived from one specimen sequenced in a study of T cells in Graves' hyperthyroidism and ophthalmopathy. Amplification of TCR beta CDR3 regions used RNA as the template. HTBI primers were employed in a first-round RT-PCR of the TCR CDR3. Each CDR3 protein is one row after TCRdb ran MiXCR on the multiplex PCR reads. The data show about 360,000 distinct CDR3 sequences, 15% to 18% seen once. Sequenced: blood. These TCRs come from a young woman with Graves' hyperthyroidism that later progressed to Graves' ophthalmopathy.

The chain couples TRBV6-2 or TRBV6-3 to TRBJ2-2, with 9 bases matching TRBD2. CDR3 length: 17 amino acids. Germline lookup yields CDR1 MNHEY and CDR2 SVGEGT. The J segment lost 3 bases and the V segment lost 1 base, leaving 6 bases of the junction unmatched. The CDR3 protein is CASSYYSGSSHTGELFF. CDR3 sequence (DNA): TGTGCCAGCAGTTACTATAGCGGGAGTTCACACACCGGGGAGCTGTTTTTT.

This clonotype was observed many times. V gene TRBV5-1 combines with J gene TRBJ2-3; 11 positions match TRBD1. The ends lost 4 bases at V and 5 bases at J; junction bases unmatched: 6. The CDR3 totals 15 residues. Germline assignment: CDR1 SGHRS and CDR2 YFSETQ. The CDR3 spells CASSIGQGAGDTQYF. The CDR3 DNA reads TGCGCCAGCAGCATCGGACAGGGGGCAGGAGATACGCAGTATTTT.

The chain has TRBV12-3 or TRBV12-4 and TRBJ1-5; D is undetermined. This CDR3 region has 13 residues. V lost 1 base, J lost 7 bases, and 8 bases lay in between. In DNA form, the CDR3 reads TGTGCCAGCAGTTTAGGGGGTCGGCAGCCCCAGCATTTT. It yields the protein CASSLGGRQPQHF.

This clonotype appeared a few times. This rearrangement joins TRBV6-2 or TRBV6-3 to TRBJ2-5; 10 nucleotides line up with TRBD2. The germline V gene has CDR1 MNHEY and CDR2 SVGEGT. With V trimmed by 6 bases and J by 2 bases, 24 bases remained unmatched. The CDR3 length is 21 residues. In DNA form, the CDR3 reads TGTGCCAGCAGCGGAATGTCTATATCGTTAGCGGGAGGCCAAAATCAAGAGACCCAGTACTTC. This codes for CASSGMSISLAGGQNQETQYF.

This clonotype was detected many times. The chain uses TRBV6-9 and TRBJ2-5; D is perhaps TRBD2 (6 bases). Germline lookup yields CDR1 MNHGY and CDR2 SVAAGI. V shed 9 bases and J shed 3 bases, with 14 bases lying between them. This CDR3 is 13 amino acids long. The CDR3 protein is CARTIADKETQYF. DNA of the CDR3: TGTGCCAGGACCATAGCGGACAAAGAGACCCAGTACTTC.